This T cell receptor (beta chain) was captured in a study of T cells in localized non-small cell lung cancer. Only in-frame clones appear in the TCRdb table, and some are missing; sequencing was by immunoSEQ multiplex PCR. The sample contains around 50,000 clones, 70% to 90% of which appear only once. Looked up from germline, CDR1 is ENHRY and CDR2 is SYGVKD. The CDR3 has 13 residues. V was shortened by 0 bases and J by 4 bases, with 7 bases between the two germline ends. The receptor was isolated from a female donor with stage II lung adenocarcinoma. The sequences come from PBMCs, collected before any cancer treatment. The chain employs TRBV10-3 and TRBJ2-7; D not certain. The CDR3 DNA sequence: TGTGCCATCAGTGAGTCTCAGAGGTACGAGCAGTACTTC. This codes for CAISESQRYEQYF.